This T cell receptor (beta chain) was profiled in a study of cytomegalovirus exposure and HLA in healthy donors. PCR employed 60 Vbeta and 13 Jbeta primers. Sequencing was performed with immunoSEQ multiplex PCR; in TCRdb, only in-frame clones are kept and a portion is missing. The sample yields approximately 190,000 clones, approximately 70% seen once. Deletions cut 1 base from V and 2 bases from J, with 8 bases between. CDR1 is KGHSH and CDR2 is LQKENI in the germline V gene. The CDR3 runs 14 residues. This clonotype was sampled from a woman aged 25 to 39 in good health and CMV-seronegative. The sample was PBMCs. J is TRBJ2-5 and V is TRBV18; a weak D match, TRBD1 (5 bases). The CDR3 loop reads CASSPQGLQETQYF. The CDR3 nucleotides are TGTGCCAGCTCACCACAGGGGCTACAAGAGACCCAGTACTTC.